These T cell receptor beta chains were read from a single sample in a study of vaccination effects on CD4 cells after COVID-19. These receptors lack a known antigen. The method was immunoSEQ multiplex PCR; TCRdb's version includes in-frame clones alone and lacks a portion of them. This sample carries about 74,000 clones, roughly four fifths of them seen once, and the ten largest clones take approximately 2%. The source was CD4+ T cells from PBMCs cultured without peptide, collected before COVID-19 vaccination. The receptors were sampled from a human donor who received a COVID-19 vaccine. The CDR3 runs from the conserved cysteine through the conserved F or W. A D gene is named only where the DNA matches it firmly. Size is omitted from some rows. Given values are once, few, many or a class for expanded clones.

d_call	clone_size	v_call	j_call	cdr3_aa	cdr3_nt
TRBD1	NA	TRBV7-3	TRBJ2-5	CASSLGQGQRGETQYF	TGTGCCAGCAGCTTAGGACAGGGGCAAAGGGGAGAGACCCAGTACTTC
NA	few	TRBV18	TRBJ1-4	CASSRSGQTNEKLFF	TGTGCCAGCTCCCGTTCCGGACAGACTAATGAAAAACTGTTTTTT
TRBD1	once	TRBV24-1	TRBJ1-2	CATSDLPGQGARGYTF	TGTGCCACCAGTGATCTCCCCGGACAGGGGGCGCGGGGCTACACCTTC
TRBD1	NA	TRBV6-6	TRBJ1-1	CASRRTGGGDTEAFF	TGTGCCAGCAGGAGGACAGGGGGCGGCGACACTGAAGCTTTCTTT
NA	NA	TRBV5-8	TRBJ2-1	CASPRTTFGNNEQFF	TGTGCCAGCCCTAGGACTACCTTTGGAAACAATGAGCAGTTCTTC
NA	few	TRBV27	TRBJ1-1	CASSLRGSSTEAFF	TGTGCCAGCAGTTTACGGGGATCGAGCACTGAAGCTTTCTTT
TRBD2	NA	TRBV24-1	TRBJ2-1	CATSDSSLGGAGEQFF	TGTGCCACCAGTGACTCCTCGCTCGGGGGGGCGGGTGAGCAGTTCTTC
NA	NA	TRBV15	TRBJ1-5	CATSRDLRGSNQPQHF	TGTGCCACCAGCAGGGACCTTCGAGGAAGCAATCAGCCCCAGCATTTT
NA	NA	TRBV30	TRBJ1-2	CAWRGSNYGYTF	TGTGCCTGGAGAGGTTCTAACTATGGCTACACCTTC
NA	NA	TRBV7-2	TRBJ2-3	CASLTRGVSTDTQYF	TGTGCCAGCCTCACCCGCGGGGTCAGCACAGATACGCAGTATTTT
NA	once	TRBV24-1	TRBJ1-1	CATSDSRDSPGDTEAFF	TGTGCCACCAGTGATAGCCGGGACTCCCCGGGGGACACTGAAGCTTTCTTT
TRBD1	few	TRBV5-1	TRBJ1-6	CASSPGTEYSPLHF	TGCGCCAGCAGCCCAGGGACAGAGTATTCACCCCTCCACTTT
NA	NA	TRBV6-2/TRBV6-3	TRBJ1-5	CASSYSSQPQHF	TGTGCCAGCAGTTACTCGTCTCAGCCCCAGCATTTT
NA	NA	TRBV19	TRBJ1-6	CASQSQTGRRSSYNSPLHF	TGTGCCAGCCAATCCCAAACCGGCAGGCGGAGCTCCTATAATTCACCCCTCCACTTT
TRBD1	once	TRBV20-1	TRBJ2-1	CSARDTGTGAYNEQFF	TGCAGTGCTCGTGATACCGGGACAGGGGCCTACAATGAGCAGTTCTTC
NA	NA	TRBV6-2/TRBV6-3	TRBJ2-1	CATTPSGRHSGQFF	TGTGCCACCACCCCCTCCGGGAGACATTCGGGGCAGTTCTTC
NA	NA	TRBV5-1	TRBJ2-1	CASSLVGGRSYNEQFF	TGCGCCAGCAGCTTGGTCGGGGGCCGCTCCTACAATGAGCAGTTCTTC
NA	few	TRBV15	TRBJ1-4	CATSREGGATNEKLFF	TGTGCCACCAGCAGAGAGGGAGGTGCAACTAATGAAAAACTGTTTTTT
NA	NA	TRBV5-1	TRBJ2-1	CASSFSYNEQFF	TGCGCCAGCAGCTTCTCCTACAATGAGCAGTTCTTC
NA	NA	TRBV2	TRBJ1-5	CASRPASGGNQPQHF	TGTGCCAGCAGACCAGCCTCGGGGGGTAATCAGCCCCAGCATTTT
TRBD1	NA	TRBV19	TRBJ1-1	CASSPQGDTEAFF	TGTGCCAGTAGCCCACAGGGGGACACTGAAGCTTTCTTT
TRBD2	NA	TRBV6-6	TRBJ2-5	CASSYASGGAETQYF	TGTGCCAGCAGTTACGCTAGCGGGGGGGCGGAGACCCAGTACTTC
TRBD1	NA	TRBV7-3	TRBJ1-1	CASSGQGFDTEAFF	TGTGCCAGCAGCGGACAGGGTTTCGACACTGAAGCTTTCTTT
NA	NA	TRBV28	TRBJ1-5	CASSVMGEGVSFVQPQHF	TGTGCCAGCAGTGTGATGGGGGAGGGGGTCAGTTTTGTACAGCCCCAGCATTTT
NA	NA	TRBV23-1	TRBJ1-2	CASSQSSGGGRNTF	TGCGCCAGCAGTCAATCTTCGGGTGGGGGGCGCAACACCTTC
NA	NA	TRBV5-1	TRBJ2-3	CASSLGGGADTQYF	TGCGCCAGCAGCTTGGGTGGGGGCGCAGATACGCAGTATTTT
TRBD1	NA	TRBV19	TRBJ1-5	CASSTRDRGVQPQHF	TGTGCCAGTAGTACCCGGGACAGGGGAGTTCAGCCCCAGCATTTT
NA	NA	TRBV5-1	TRBJ2-5	CASSFSPGAFQETQYF	TGCGCCAGCAGCTTCAGTCCCGGGGCCTTCCAAGAGACCCAGTACTTC
NA	NA	TRBV21-1	TRBJ2-5	CASSKVRRLPQETQYF	TGTGCCAGCAGCAAAGTGAGGAGGCTACCGCAAGAGACCCAGTACTTC
TRBD1	NA	TRBV30	TRBJ1-2	CAWTDRVGGYTF	TGTGCCTGGACGGACAGGGTGGGTGGCTACACCTTC
TRBD1	NA	TRBV5-1	TRBJ1-1	CASSFQTGLNTEAFF	TGCGCCAGCAGCTTCCAGACAGGGCTGAACACTGAAGCTTTCTTT
NA	NA	TRBV6-5	TRBJ2-2	CAISRGLNTGELFF	TGTGCCATTAGCCGGGGCCTGAACACCGGGGAGCTGTTTTTT
NA	NA	TRBV18	TRBJ2-3	CASSQVMTDTQYF	TGTGCCAGCTCACAGGTAATGACAGATACGCAGTATTTT
TRBD2	NA	TRBV3-1/TRBV3-2	TRBJ2-5	CASSYKIIRLAGVPETQYF	TGTGCCAGCAGCTATAAGATCATAAGACTAGCGGGGGTGCCAGAGACCCAGTACTTC
NA	NA	TRBV28	TRBJ1-5	CASSPARQYSNQPQHF	TGTGCCAGCAGCCCTGCTCGACAGTATAGCAATCAGCCCCAGCATTTT
TRBD1	NA	TRBV11-1	TRBJ1-3	CASSQGDGNTIYF	TGTGCCAGCAGCCAGGGGGACGGAAACACCATATATTTT
TRBD1	NA	TRBV28	TRBJ1-4	CASSFGTGVNEKLFF	TGTGCCAGCAGTTTCGGGACAGGGGTGAATGAAAAACTGTTTTTT
NA	NA	TRBV4-2	TRBJ2-4	CASSRTPSEAKNIQYF	TGTGCCAGCAGCCGCACACCATCCGAGGCCAAAAACATTCAGTACTTC
TRBD1	once	TRBV2	TRBJ2-2	CASSEGQGRTGELFF	TGTGCCAGCAGTGAGGGACAGGGGAGGACCGGGGAGCTGTTTTTT
NA	NA	TRBV4-1	TRBJ1-2	CASSRDGNYGYTF	TGCGCCAGCAGCCGGGACGGCAACTATGGCTACACCTTC
TRBD1	once	TRBV5-4	TRBJ1-1	CASSLGTRGSMNTEAFF	TGTGCCAGCAGCTTGGGGACCAGGGGGTCCATGAACACTGAAGCTTTCTTT
TRBD1	NA	TRBV5-6	TRBJ2-1	CASSLPGQGYNEQFF	TGTGCCAGCAGCTTACCGGGACAGGGCTACAATGAGCAGTTCTTC